The 8 T cell receptor beta chains below all came from one sample that was sequenced in a study of regulatory and conventional T cells in RAG deficiency (dated 2017 in TCRdb). The library was prepared using the immunoSEQ multiplex PCR assay. TCRdb provides this immuneACCESS table in a form limited to in-frame rearrangements. Some clones are lacking; in checked studies, under half of them reflect an unresolved V gene, and why the rest are absent is not known. Across this sample there are just over 30,000 clones, with about 96% seen only once. The ten top clones hold about 0.35% of the sample. Before genomic DNA extraction, conventional CD4+ T cells were purified from blood as CD25-low CD127-high cells. The same sample was also studied in work on regulatory T cells. That second report states: In the multiplex PCR, 52 forward TRBV primers and 13 reverse TRBJ primers were used, and assay-based and computational corrections were applied for amplification bias.

The source material was CD25- CD4+ T cells sorted from blood. The receptors shown here come from a human donor in good health.

This sequence joins TRBV5-5 and TRBJ1-1; D possibly corresponds to TRBD1 (5 bases). V was shortened by 1 base and J by 2 bases, with 12 bases between the two germline ends. The germline CDR1 and CDR2 sequences are SGHKS and YYEKEE (reference sequence). This CDR3 spans 15 amino acids. The CDR3 DNA follows: TGTGCCAGCAGCTTGTTTCGGGGGGAAAACACTGAAGCTTTCTTT. Encoded protein: CASSLFRGENTEAFF.

The chain combines TRBV18 with TRBJ1-1; no clear D gene. The V end was cut by 2 bases, the J end by 3 bases, with 7 bases between. Germline CDR1 and CDR2: KGHSH and LQKENI. The CDR3 extends over 13 amino acids. The CDR3 region is CASSPNSDTEAFF. CDR3 in DNA: TGTGCCAGCTCACCAAATTCAGACACTGAAGCTTTCTTT. The entire variable domain, with the rest obtained from reference TRBV18 and TRBJ1-1, is as follows: NAGVMQNPRHLVRRRGQEARLRCSPMKGHSHVYWYRQLPEEGLKFMVYLQKENIIDESGMPKERFSAEFPKEGPSILRIQQVVRGDSAAYFCASSPNSDTEAFFGQGTRLTVV.

The chain employs TRBV30 and TRBJ2-7, with a weak D call TRBD1 (6 bases). This CDR3 spans 13 amino acids. The ends were cut back, 3 bases at V and 2 bases at J, with 11 bases in the middle. Germline CDR1 reads GTSNPN; CDR2 reads SVGIG (reference sequence). CDR3 loop: CAWRQGRTYEQYF. CDR3 bases: TGTGCCTGGAGACAGGGCCGGACCTACGAGCAGTACTTC.

This chain joins TRBV2 and TRBJ1-4, with TRBD1 identical over 9 bases. Germline V gene sequence: CDR1 SNHLY, CDR2 FYNNEI. The V and J ends lost 6 bases and 5 bases, in that order; junction bases with no gene match: 7. The CDR3 covers 15 residues. As DNA, the CDR3 is TGTGCCAGCAGATCTCGGACAGGGGTAAATGAAAAACTGTTTTTT. The encoded protein is CASRSRTGVNEKLFF.

The chain is built from TRBV6-6 and TRBJ2-3; 11 bases line up with TRBD2. Germline-derived CDR1 and CDR2 are MNHNY and SVGAGI (reference sequence). The ends lost 11 bases at V and 1 base at J; junction bases unmatched: 8. CDR3 size: 15 residues. The CDR3 nucleotides read TGTGCCGGATCGCTGACTAGCGGGGGCACAGATACGCAGTATTTT. Translation gives CAGSLTSGGTDTQYF.

The chain employs TRBV5-6 and TRBJ2-1; D unclear. V was trimmed by 1 base and J by 8 bases, leaving 10 bases between them. Germline-derived CDR1 and CDR2 are SGHDT and YYEEEE. The CDR3 loop spans 13 amino acids. In nucleotides, the CDR3 is TGTGCCAGCAGCTTGCTGCGAAGCGATGAGCAGTTCTTC. Its translation: CASSLLRSDEQFF.

The chain employs TRBV2 and TRBJ1-5; D is ambiguous. Looked up from germline, CDR1 is SNHLY and CDR2 is FYNNEI. V lost 8 bases to trimming and J lost 4 bases, with 6 bases between them. The CDR3 covers 11 residues. DNA for the CDR3: TGTGCCAGCCGGGAGAATCAGCCCCAGCATTTT. Its protein is CASRENQPQHF.

V gene TRBV5-1 combines with J gene TRBJ1-1; possibly TRBD1 for D (5 bases). CDR1 is SGHRS, CDR2 YFSETQ, per germline. This CDR3 is built from 13 residues. Trimming left V 4 bases short and J 0 bases short, with 7 bases between. The CDR3 region has the DNA TGCGCCAGCAGCCTGACAGTGAACACTGAAGCTTTCTTT. It codes for CASSLTVNTEAFF.